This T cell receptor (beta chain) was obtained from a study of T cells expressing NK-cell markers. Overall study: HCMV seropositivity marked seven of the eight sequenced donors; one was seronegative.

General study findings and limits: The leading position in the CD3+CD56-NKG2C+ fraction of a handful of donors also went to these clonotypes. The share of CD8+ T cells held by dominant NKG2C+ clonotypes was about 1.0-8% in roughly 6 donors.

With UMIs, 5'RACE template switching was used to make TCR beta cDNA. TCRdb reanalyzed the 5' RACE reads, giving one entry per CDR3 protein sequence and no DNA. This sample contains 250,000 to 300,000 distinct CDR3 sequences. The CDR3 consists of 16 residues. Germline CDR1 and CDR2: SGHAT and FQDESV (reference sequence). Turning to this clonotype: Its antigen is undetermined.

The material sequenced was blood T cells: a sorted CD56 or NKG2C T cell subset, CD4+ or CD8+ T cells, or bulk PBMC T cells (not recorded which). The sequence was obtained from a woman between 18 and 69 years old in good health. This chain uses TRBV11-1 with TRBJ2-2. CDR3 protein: CASSFGQTANTGELFF.